Listed below are T cell receptor beta chains from one sample, sequenced in a study of blood T cell repertoires in COVID-19. TCRdb's table, derived via immunoSEQ multiplex PCR, lists solely in-frame clones and lacks some. The sample has about 220,000 clones, approximately 85% seen once; the top ten hold over 2%. The sequenced sample was peripheral blood. These receptors originate from a woman between 65 and 79 years old with COVID-19, enrolled during active disease. Each CDR3 is given with its conserved first and last residue. Each record gives: J gene, clone size, V gene, D gene, CDR3 DNA, CDR3 protein. The D gene is left open where the match is weak. Some rows have no size entry. The others give once, few or many, or a class for an expanded clone.

J: TRBJ2-3; size: -; V: TRBV4-2; D: -; DNA: TGTGCCAGCAGCCAGGGTTCCGCGGGACTTCCCACAGATACGCAGTATTTT; CDR3: CASSQGSAGLPTDTQYF
J: TRBJ2-2; size: -; V: TRBV5-4; D: -; DNA: TGTGCCAGCAGCGCCAGGGTTGGCGGGGAGCTGTTTTTT; CDR3: CASSARVGGELFF
J: TRBJ2-5; size: -; V: TRBV15; D: TRBD2; DNA: TGTGCCACCAGCAGAGATCTAGCGGGAGGAGAAGAGACCCAGTACTTC; CDR3: CATSRDLAGGEETQYF
J: TRBJ2-7; size: -; V: TRBV5-1; D: TRBD1; DNA: TGCGCCAGCAGCACTGGACAGGGTGGGTACGAGCAGTACTTC; CDR3: CASSTGQGGYEQYF
J: TRBJ1-2; size: -; V: TRBV3-1/TRBV3-2; D: TRBD1; DNA: TGTGCCAGCAGCCCGGACAGGCGCCCCGAAGGCTACACCTTC; CDR3: CASSPDRRPEGYTF
J: TRBJ2-3; size: -; V: TRBV14; D: -; DNA: TGTGCCAGCAGCCACAGGGTTCGTACAGATACGCAGTATTTT; CDR3: CASSHRVRTDTQYF
J: TRBJ1-2; size: -; V: TRBV7-2; D: TRBD1; DNA: TGTGCCAGCAGCCGGGGACAGGGAGCTCCCTCCGGCTACACCTTC; CDR3: CASSRGQGAPSGYTF
J: TRBJ1-5; size: -; V: TRBV15; D: TRBD1; DNA: TGTGCCACCAGCAGTCGGGACAGTAATCAGCCCCAGCATTTT; CDR3: CATSSRDSNQPQHF
J: TRBJ2-7; size: once; V: TRBV7-2; D: TRBD2; DNA: TGTGCCAGCAGCTTAGGTATGGGTGGGGGACTAGCCCCTAATTACGAGCAGTACTTC; CDR3: CASSLGMGGGLAPNYEQYF
J: TRBJ1-6; size: -; V: TRBV3-1/TRBV3-2; D: -; DNA: TGTGCCAGCAGCCAAGTTCCAGATCTCTATAATTCACCCCTCCACTTT; CDR3: CASSQVPDLYNSPLHF
J: TRBJ1-2; size: -; V: TRBV4-1; D: TRBD1; DNA: TGCGCCAGCAGCCAAGTGTACGGGACAGGGAGGAACGGCTACACCTTC; CDR3: CASSQVYGTGRNGYTF
J: TRBJ2-2; size: -; V: TRBV2; D: TRBD1; DNA: TGTGCCAGCAGTCGATCAACAGGGGCCACCGGGGAGCTGTTTTTT; CDR3: CASSRSTGATGELFF
J: TRBJ2-7; size: -; V: TRBV5-1; D: -; DNA: TGCGCCAGCAGCTCCCAGACAGGAACCTACGAGCAGTACTTC; CDR3: CASSSQTGTYEQYF
J: TRBJ1-1; size: -; V: TRBV11-3; D: -; DNA: TGTGCCAGCAGGGCCGGAGGAGGAGCTTTCTTT; CDR3: CASRAGGGAFF
J: TRBJ1-3; size: once; V: TRBV27; D: TRBD1; DNA: TGTGCCAGCCTATCAGGGACAGGGGATATGAGTGGAAACACCATATATTTT; CDR3: CASLSGTGDMSGNTIYF
J: TRBJ1-1; size: -; V: TRBV4-3; D: -; DNA: TGCGCCAGCAGCCAGCTAGGGGTCACTGAAGCTTTCTTT; CDR3: CASSQLGVTEAFF
J: TRBJ2-7; size: -; V: TRBV7-9; D: TRBD1; DNA: TGTGCCAGCAGCCTCGGACAGGCAGCCTACGAGCAGTACTTC; CDR3: CASSLGQAAYEQYF
J: TRBJ2-7; size: -; V: TRBV7-2; D: TRBD2; DNA: TGTGCCAGCAGCTTAAGTAGTTCTAGCGGGGGAGCCTACTCCTACGAGCAGTACTTC; CDR3: CASSLSSSSGGAYSYEQYF
J: TRBJ1-1; size: -; V: TRBV10-1; D: -; DNA: TGCGCCAGCCCCGAGGAAGTGAACACTGAAGCTTTCTTT; CDR3: CASPEEVNTEAFF
J: TRBJ1-1; size: once; V: TRBV4-3; D: TRBD1; DNA: TGCGCCAGCAGCCAAGGCTACGACAGGGCAGGCACTGAAGCTTTCTTT; CDR3: CASSQGYDRAGTEAFF
J: TRBJ1-1; size: -; V: TRBV29-1; D: -; DNA: TGCAGCGTTGAAATGTGGGGGGGGACTGAAGCTTTCTTT; CDR3: CSVEMWGGTEAFF
J: TRBJ1-3; size: -; V: TRBV24-1; D: TRBD1; DNA: TGTGCCACCAGTGATGGCGACAGGGCGTCTGGAAACACCATATATTTT; CDR3: CATSDGDRASGNTIYF
J: TRBJ1-5; size: -; V: TRBV29-1; D: TRBD1; DNA: TGCAGCGTTGGACAGGGGGCGTCATTGCCCCAGCATTTT; CDR3: CSVGQGASLPQHF
J: TRBJ1-1; size: -; V: TRBV14; D: -; DNA: TGTGCCAGCAGCCAAGATCACGGGGGGACTGAAGCTTTCTTT; CDR3: CASSQDHGGTEAFF
J: TRBJ2-7; size: -; V: TRBV29-1; D: TRBD1; DNA: TGCAGCGTTGGTCGGGGCCAGGGGGCCTACGAGCAGTACTTC; CDR3: CSVGRGQGAYEQYF
J: TRBJ1-6; size: -; V: TRBV11-1; D: -; DNA: TGTGCCAGCAGCCCTAAATCAGGGGCACCCCTCCACTTT; CDR3: CASSPKSGAPLHF
J: TRBJ2-3; size: -; V: TRBV18; D: TRBD1; DNA: TGTGCCAGCTCACCTCGATCCCCCCGGACAGGGGAAGATACGCAGTATTTT; CDR3: CASSPRSPRTGEDTQYF
J: TRBJ1-3; size: -; V: TRBV5-1; D: -; DNA: TGCGCCAGCAGCTTACAGGAAACTGGAAACACCATATATTTT; CDR3: CASSLQETGNTIYF
J: TRBJ1-6; size: -; V: TRBV19; D: -; DNA: TGTGCCAGTTCCGGTTTGAGTTCACCCCTCCACTTT; CDR3: CASSGLSSPLHF
J: TRBJ1-1; size: -; V: TRBV9; D: -; DNA: TGTGCCAGCAGCGTAGAAGCGTGGACTGAAGCTTTCTTT; CDR3: CASSVEAWTEAFF
J: TRBJ1-4; size: -; V: TRBV18; D: -; DNA: TGTGCCAGCTCACCACCGGCGGGGATTCATAATGAAAAACTGTTTTTT; CDR3: CASSPPAGIHNEKLFF
J: TRBJ2-1; size: -; V: TRBV19; D: -; DNA: TGTGCCAGTAGTCCCACCAGGGATTCGATGGACAATGAGCAGTTCTTC; CDR3: CASSPTRDSMDNEQFF
J: TRBJ1-2; size: -; V: TRBV7-8; D: TRBD1; DNA: TGTGCCAGCAGCTTAGAATTTCAACAGGGGGCGCGTTACTATGGCTACACCTTC; CDR3: CASSLEFQQGARYYGYTF
J: TRBJ2-5; size: -; V: TRBV29-1; D: TRBD1; DNA: TGCAGCTTTGACAGGGCGGAGACCCAGTACTTC; CDR3: CSFDRAETQYF
J: TRBJ1-5; size: -; V: TRBV10-3; D: -; DNA: TGTGCCATCAGTGTTGGTCCGGGGAATCAGCCCCAGCATTTT; CDR3: CAISVGPGNQPQHF
J: TRBJ1-2; size: -; V: TRBV9; D: -; DNA: TGTGCCAGCAGCGCGCCCCTCTCGGGTGTGGGTAATGGCTACACCTTC; CDR3: CASSAPLSGVGNGYTF
J: TRBJ2-1; size: -; V: TRBV5-1; D: TRBD1; DNA: TGCGCCAGCAGCTTGGACAGGGGGCTGTACAATGAGCAGTTCTTC; CDR3: CASSLDRGLYNEQFF
J: TRBJ2-5; size: -; V: TRBV3-1/TRBV3-2; D: TRBD1; DNA: TGTGCCAGCAGCCCCCGGGGACAGAACCAAGAGACCCAGTACTTC; CDR3: CASSPRGQNQETQYF
J: TRBJ1-1; size: -; V: TRBV7-6; D: -; DNA: TGTGCCAGCAGTCTCTTCCCCGACAGGCAAGGGGCTGAAGCTTTCTTT; CDR3: CASSLFPDRQGAEAFF
J: TRBJ2-7; size: once; V: TRBV6-5; D: TRBD2; DNA: TGTGCCAGCGGCGCTTTGGGGACTAGCGGAGTCGAGCAGTACTTC; CDR3: CASGALGTSGVEQYF
J: TRBJ1-3; size: -; V: TRBV21-1; D: -; DNA: TGTGCCAGCAGCAAAGCGTCATCGGGACAGGGGGCGATCCGAAACACCATATATTTT; CDR3: CASSKASSGQGAIRNTIYF
J: TRBJ1-1; size: -; V: TRBV7-6; D: -; DNA: TGTGCCAGCAGCTTAGGGCGGGGAGCGAACACTGAAGCTTTCTTT; CDR3: CASSLGRGANTEAFF
J: TRBJ2-2; size: -; V: TRBV7-3; D: -; DNA: TGTGCCAGCAGCTTATATAGCGCCTTCACCGGGGAGCTGTTTTTT; CDR3: CASSLYSAFTGELFF
J: TRBJ2-2; size: few; V: TRBV11-3; D: TRBD1; DNA: TGTGCCAGCAGCTTAGTTGCAGGGGGTACCGGGGAGCTGTTTTTT; CDR3: CASSLVAGGTGELFF
J: TRBJ1-4; size: -; V: TRBV19; D: TRBD1; DNA: TGTGCCAGTACCCCTGACAGGGGTTCTAATGAAAAACTGTTTTTT; CDR3: CASTPDRGSNEKLFF
J: TRBJ1-1; size: -; V: TRBV5-6; D: -; DNA: TGTGCCAGCAGCTTGGGAGTTTCGTTTGAAGCTTTCTTT; CDR3: CASSLGVSFEAFF
J: TRBJ1-4; size: -; V: TRBV12-3/TRBV12-4; D: -; DNA: TGTGCCAGCAGTTTGTCCTCAAAACTGTTTTTT; CDR3: CASSLSSKLFF
J: TRBJ1-5; size: -; V: TRBV19; D: -; DNA: TGTGCCAGTAGTAACCAGCGGGGTGATCAGCCCCAGCATTTT; CDR3: CASSNQRGDQPQHF
J: TRBJ1-2; size: few; V: TRBV2; D: TRBD1; DNA: TGTGCCAGCAGCGCCGGACAGGGTCTGATAGGCTACACCTTC; CDR3: CASSAGQGLIGYTF
J: TRBJ2-7; size: once; V: TRBV6-4; D: TRBD2; DNA: TGTGCCAGCAGTGACTCAGGTTCTTGGCGGGAGGGCCCCAGTGAGCAGTACTTC; CDR3: CASSDSGSWREGPSEQYF
J: TRBJ1-1; size: once; V: TRBV9; D: TRBD1; DNA: TGTGCCAGCAGCGTAGAACAGGGGGCGAGTGAAGCTTTCTTT; CDR3: CASSVEQGASEAFF
J: TRBJ1-1; size: -; V: TRBV2; D: -; DNA: TGTGCCAGCAGTGCCCCCGGGGGAATGAACACTGAAGCTTTCTTT; CDR3: CASSAPGGMNTEAFF
J: TRBJ1-2; size: -; V: TRBV12-3/TRBV12-4; D: -; DNA: TGTGCCAGCAGTTTAAACAGGGCTGTGGACTACACCTTC; CDR3: CASSLNRAVDYTF
J: TRBJ1-1; size: -; V: TRBV3-1/TRBV3-2; D: -; DNA: TGTGCCAGCAGCCAAATTCCCAGGGTCGGTTCGAGGAACACTGAAGCTTTCTTT; CDR3: CASSQIPRVGSRNTEAFF
J: TRBJ2-7; size: -; V: TRBV29-1; D: TRBD1; DNA: TGCAGCGTGGGAGGCCCGGGACAGGGTTCCTACGAGCAGTACTTC; CDR3: CSVGGPGQGSYEQYF
J: TRBJ2-2; size: -; V: TRBV4-3; D: TRBD2; DNA: TGCGCCAGCAAACTAGCGGGAGGGCCAAACACCGGGGAGCTGTTTTTT; CDR3: CASKLAGGPNTGELFF
J: TRBJ2-7; size: -; V: TRBV7-2; D: TRBD2; DNA: TGTGCCAGCAGCCCGACTAGCGGGCACTACGAGCAGTACTTC; CDR3: CASSPTSGHYEQYF
J: TRBJ2-1; size: -; V: TRBV7-2; D: TRBD1; DNA: TGTGCCAGCAGCTTAAACCCACAGGGGGCATCCTACAATGAGCAGTTCTTC; CDR3: CASSLNPQGASYNEQFF
J: TRBJ2-5; size: -; V: TRBV5-1; D: -; DNA: TGCGCCAGCAGCTTTGAGGGCGAGACCCAGTACTTC; CDR3: CASSFEGETQYF